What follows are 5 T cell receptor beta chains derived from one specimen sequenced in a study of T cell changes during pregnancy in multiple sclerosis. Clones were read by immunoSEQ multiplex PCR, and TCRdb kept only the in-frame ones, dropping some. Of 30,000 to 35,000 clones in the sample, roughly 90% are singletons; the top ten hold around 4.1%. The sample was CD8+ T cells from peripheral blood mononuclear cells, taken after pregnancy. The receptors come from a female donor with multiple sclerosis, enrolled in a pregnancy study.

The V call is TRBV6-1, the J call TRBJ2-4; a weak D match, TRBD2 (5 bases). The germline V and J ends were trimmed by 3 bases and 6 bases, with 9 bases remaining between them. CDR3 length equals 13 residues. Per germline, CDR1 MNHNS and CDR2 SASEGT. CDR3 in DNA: TGTGCCAGCAGTGAGGACTTGGGAAACATTCAGTACTTC. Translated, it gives CASSEDLGNIQYF.

The CDR3 DNA reads TGTGCCAGTAGTATTTGGACAGGGGATCAGCCCCAGCATTTT. Translating it yields CASSIWTGDQPQHF. The chain combines TRBV19 with TRBJ1-5, with 9 bases matching TRBD1. After removal of 3 bases from V and 5 bases from J, the junction contained 2 bases not matched to a gene. CDR3 length equals 14 residues. Germline values: CDR1 LNHDA, CDR2 SQIVND (reference sequence).

CDR3: CASSSTGGREKLFF. CDR3 sequence (DNA): TGTGCCAGCAGCTCGACAGGGGGCAGAGAAAAACTGTTTTTT. The chain has TRBV7-3 and TRBJ1-4, with TRBD1 matching over 10 bases. J lost 8 bases, V lost 4 bases, and 4 bases had no gene match. The CDR3 sequence is 14 residues long. Germline loops: CDR1 SGHTA, CDR2 FQGTGA.

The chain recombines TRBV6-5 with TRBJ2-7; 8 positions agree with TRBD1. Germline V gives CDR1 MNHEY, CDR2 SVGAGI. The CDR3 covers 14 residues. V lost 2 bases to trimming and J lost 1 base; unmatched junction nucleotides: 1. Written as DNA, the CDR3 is TGTGCCAGCAGTTACGGACAGGGATCCTACGAGCAGTACTTC. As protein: CASSYGQGSYEQYF.

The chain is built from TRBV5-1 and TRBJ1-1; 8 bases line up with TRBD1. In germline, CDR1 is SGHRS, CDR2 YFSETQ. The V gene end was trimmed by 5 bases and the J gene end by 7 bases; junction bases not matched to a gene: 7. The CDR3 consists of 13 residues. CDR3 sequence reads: CASRGTGPLEAFF. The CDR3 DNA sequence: TGCGCCAGCAGAGGGACAGGCCCGCTTGAAGCTTTCTTT.